Listed here are 16 T cell receptor beta chains from one sample, sequenced in a study of cytomegalovirus exposure and HLA in healthy donors. Amplification used 60 Vbeta primers and 13 Jbeta primers. The data were produced by immunoSEQ multiplex PCR, yet TCRdb's version contains in-frame clones alone and is incomplete. Among over 110,000 clones, under 90% were seen once, and the ten largest hold over 2.5%. Material for sequencing was PBMCs. The receptors were gathered from a male donor in good health and CMV-seronegative.

The chain has TRBV7-2 and TRBJ2-5; the match to TRBD2 covers 9 bases. Germline-derived CDR1 and CDR2 are SGHTA and FQGNSA. V was pared by 4 bases and J by 4 bases, with 4 bases of the junction left unmatched. The CDR3 consists of 14 residues. CDR3 nucleotides: TGTGCCAGCAGCTCGGGACTAGCTGCAGAGACCCAGTACTTC. Its translation: CASSSGLAAETQYF.

The rearrangement joins TRBV6-5 to TRBJ1-1; tentative D call: TRBD1 (6 bases). Germline V CDR1 and CDR2: MNHEY, SVGAGI. V was clipped by 1 base and J by 3 bases, with 15 bases between them. This CDR3 is 16 amino acids long. The CDR3: CASSYFGIRGDTEAFF. The CDR3, as DNA: TGTGCCAGCAGTTACTTTGGGATCAGGGGTGACACTGAAGCTTTCTTT.

The V call is TRBV9, the J call TRBJ2-2; tentatively, D is TRBD2 (6 bases). V was cut by 0 bases and J by 4 bases, with 10 bases left in between. In germline, CDR1 is SGDLS, CDR2 YYNGEE. This CDR3 comprises 15 residues. The CDR3: CASSVDSGPTGELFF. DNA of the CDR3: TGTGCCAGCAGCGTAGACAGCGGGCCCACCGGGGAGCTGTTTTTT.

The V call is TRBV5-4, the J call TRBJ1-1, with 8 positions matching TRBD1. V dropped 3 bases and J dropped 11; count of bases not matched to a gene: 9. The CDR3 length is 13 residues. Germline CDR1 and CDR2: SGHNT and YYREEE (reference sequence). The CDR3 DNA sequence: TGTGCCAGCAGCTCGGGACAGGATAGAAAGGCTTTCTTT. Protein: CASSSGQDRKAFF.

Written as DNA, the CDR3 is TGCGCCAGCAGCTTAGGGACAGGGGGCTACGAGCAGTACTTC. Translation: CASSLGTGGYEQYF. The genes are TRBV5-1 and TRBJ2-7, with 11 bases that match TRBD1. Germline V CDR1 and CDR2: SGHRS, YFSETQ. V gave up 2 bases and J gave up 3 bases; unmatched junction bases: 1. The CDR3 extends over 14 amino acids. Supplemented by reference TRBV5-1 and TRBJ2-7, the full variable domain reads KAGVTQTPRYLIKTRGQQVTLSCSPISGHRSVSWYQQTPGQGLQFLFEYFSETQRNKGNFPGRFSGRQFSNSRSEMNVSTLELGDSALYLCASSLGTGGYEQYFGPGTRLTVT.

This clone was seen just once. The rearrangement uses TRBV27 and TRBJ2-1; 8 bases match TRBD2. With 4 bases clipped from V and 7 bases from J, the junction kept 9 bases outside the gene matches. This CDR3 has 15 residues. Germline loops: CDR1 MNHEY, CDR2 SMNVEV (reference sequence). This CDR3 is CASSSLAAVINEQFF. DNA for the CDR3: TGTGCCAGCAGTTCACTAGCGGCGGTCATTAATGAGCAGTTCTTC.

On this clone: One end of the junction varies from germline; a read error may be responsible. This chain links TRBV7-9 with TRBJ2-1, with 8 bases matching TRBD2. CDR3 length: 16 residues. Germline loops: CDR1 SEHNR, CDR2 FQNEAQ (reference sequence). The CDR3 DNA is TGTTCCAGCAGCCGATTACCGGGACTAGATTCTTATGAGCAGTTCTTC. It is translated as CSSSRLPGLDSYEQFF.

This rearrangement joins TRBV5-4 to TRBJ2-3, with TRBD2 as a possible D gene (6 bases). The CDR3 loop spans 15 amino acids. V was pared by 2 bases and J by 1 base, with 11 bases between. Germline lookup yields CDR1 SGHNT and CDR2 YYREEE (reference sequence). The CDR3 protein is CASSFPGVGTDTQYF. CDR3 nucleotides: TGTGCCAGCAGCTTCCCGGGGGTGGGCACAGATACGCAGTATTTT.

J is TRBJ2-1 and V is TRBV2; tentative D call: TRBD2 (5 bases). The CDR3 is 14 residues long. V lost 7 bases and J 4 bases, leaving 14 bases between the germline ends. Germline V gene lookup returns CDR1 SNHLY and CDR2 FYNNEI. The CDR3 DNA is TGTGCCAGCAATCGGGGTGGCGGGTACAATGAGCAGTTCTTC. It encodes CASNRGGGYNEQFF.

The V gene is TRBV13, the J gene TRBJ2-5, with 7 bases matching TRBD2. Germline V CDR1 and CDR2: PRHDT, FYEKMQ (reference sequence). CDR3 length: 14 residues. V dropped 4 bases and J dropped 2; count of bases not matched to a gene: 4. The CDR3 DNA reads TGTGCCAGCAGCTCCTCTAGCGGTCAAGAGACCCAGTACTTC. Amino acid sequence: CASSSSSGQETQYF.

The chain combines TRBV5-5 with TRBJ1-5, with D unclear. With 4 bases removed from V and 0 bases from J, the gap between germline ends came to 20 bases. Looked up from germline, CDR1 is SGHKS and CDR2 is YYEKEE (reference sequence). The CDR3 has 18 amino acids. The CDR3 DNA reads TGTGCCAGCAGCCCCCTCATCAAGACACCATATAGCAATCAGCCCCAGCATTTT. This gives the protein CASSPLIKTPYSNQPQHF.

The chain carries TRBV13 and TRBJ1-1, with D perhaps TRBD1 (6 bases). The CDR3 extends over 13 amino acids. V was clipped by 8 bases and J by 2 bases, with 12 bases between them. Germline loops: CDR1 PRHDT, CDR2 FYEKMQ (reference sequence). Here the CDR3 DNA reads TGTGCCAGCCATCGGACAGTAAACACTGAAGCTTTCTTT. This codes for CASHRTVNTEAFF.

The J gene is TRBJ2-7, the V gene TRBV4-1; a possible D gene is TRBD2 (6 bases). In germline, CDR1 is MGHRA, CDR2 YSYEKL. CDR3 length: 15 residues. Trimming removed 4 bases at V and 3 bases at J, with 16 bases between. The CDR3 reads CASSPEPWDFYEQYF. The CDR3 DNA is TGCGCCAGCAGCCCAGAACCCTGGGACTTCTACGAGCAGTACTTC.

The chain joins TRBV5-1 to TRBJ2-7; TRBD2 agrees at 11 bases. The CDR3 spans 19 residues. The V gene end was trimmed by 4 bases and the J gene end by 0 bases; junction bases not matched to a gene: 15. Germline CDR1 is SGHRS and CDR2 is YFSETQ. The CDR3 DNA sequence: TGCGCCAGCAGCAGGACTTTGACTAGCGGGAATATCGGCTCCTACGAGCAGTACTTC. Protein product: CASSRTLTSGNIGSYEQYF.

The rearrangement joins TRBV6-4 to TRBJ1-2, with D unclear. Germline CDR1 MRHNA, CDR2 SNTAGT. Trimming pared 2 bases from V and 4 bases from J, leaving 11 bases between. The CDR3 contains 14 residues. The CDR3 loop is CASSDVGYGYGYTF. As DNA, the CDR3 is TGTGCCAGCAGTGACGTCGGGTATGGCTATGGCTACACCTTC.

The V and J genes are TRBV2 and TRBJ2-4; 8 bases agree with TRBD1. CDR3 size: 13 residues. CDR1 is SNHLY, CDR2 FYNNEI, per germline. Trimming at V came to 8 bases and at J to 5 bases, leaving 5 bases not matched to a gene. DNA of the CDR3: TGTGCCAGCTTGGACAGGGACCAAAACATTCAGTACTTC. It translates to CASLDRDQNIQYF.